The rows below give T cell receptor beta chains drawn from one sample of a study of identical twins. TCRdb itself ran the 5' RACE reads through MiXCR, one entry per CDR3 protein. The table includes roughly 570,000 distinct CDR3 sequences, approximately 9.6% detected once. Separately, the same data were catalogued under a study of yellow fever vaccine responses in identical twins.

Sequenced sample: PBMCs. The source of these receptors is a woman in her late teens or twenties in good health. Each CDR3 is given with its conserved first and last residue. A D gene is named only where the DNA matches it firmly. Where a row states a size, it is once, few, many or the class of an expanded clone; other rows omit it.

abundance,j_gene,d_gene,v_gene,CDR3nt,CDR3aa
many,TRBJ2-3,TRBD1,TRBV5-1,TGCGCCAGCTCTACCCGGGGGACAGGAAGCACAGATACGCAGTATTTT,CASSTRGTGSTDTQYF
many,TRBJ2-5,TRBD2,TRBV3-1,TGTGCCAGCAGCGACACCGGGACTAGCGGCCCAGGGACCCAGTACTTC,CASSDTGTSGPGTQYF
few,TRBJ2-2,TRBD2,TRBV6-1,TGTGCCAGCAGGGGACTAGCGGGAGCTCTCGGGACCGGGGAGCTGTTTTTT,CASRGLAGALGTGELFF
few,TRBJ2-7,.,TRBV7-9,TGTGCCAGCAGGATAGACGTGTCCGAGCAGTACTTC,CASRIDVSEQYF
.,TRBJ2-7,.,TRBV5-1,TGCGCCAGCAGCTTGGATGCAGGGTGGAGTGAGCAGTACTTC,CASSLDAGWSEQYF
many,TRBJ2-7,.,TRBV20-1,TGCAGTGCTCAGACCGGGCCCTACGAGCAGTACTTC,CSAQTGPYEQYF
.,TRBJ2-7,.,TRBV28,TGTGCCAGCAGTTTTCAACAGCGAGACTACGAGCAGTACTTC,CASSFQQRDYEQYF
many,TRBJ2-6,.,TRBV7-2,TGTGCCAGCAGCTTAGGACCGAACTCTGGGGCCAACGTCCTGACTTTC,CASSLGPNSGANVLTF
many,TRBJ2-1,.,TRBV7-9,TGTGCCAGCAGCTATACGGTGGATGAGCAGTTCTTC,CASSYTVDEQFF
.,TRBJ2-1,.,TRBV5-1,TGCGCCAGCAGCTTGGGGATTCACCAAGATCAGTTCTTC,CASSLGIHQDQFF
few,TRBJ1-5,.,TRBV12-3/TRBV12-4,TGTGCCAGCACCGACGGGTGGGGCCATAGCAATCAGCCCCAGCATTTT,CASTDGWGHSNQPQHF
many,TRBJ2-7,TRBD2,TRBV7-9,TGTGCCAGCAGCTTTGGGACTAGCGTGGTCCCCGAGCAGTACTTC,CASSFGTSVVPEQYF
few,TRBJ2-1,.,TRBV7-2,TGTGCCAGCACCTTAACCGAGACTCCGTACAATGAGCAGTTCTTC,CASTLTETPYNEQFF
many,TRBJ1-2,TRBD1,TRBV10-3,TGTGCCATCAGTGAGTCGGACAGGGCCGACACCTTC,CAISESDRADTF
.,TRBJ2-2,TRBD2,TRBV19,TGTGCCAGTAGTATATTTTTAGGACTAGCGGATACGAACACCGGGGAGCTGTTTTTT,CASSIFLGLADTNTGELFF
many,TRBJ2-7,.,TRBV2,TGTGCCAGCAAAGAACAGATTTACGAGCAGTACTTC,CASKEQIYEQYF
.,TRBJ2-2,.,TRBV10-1,TGCGCCAGCAGTGAAAGTATAACCGGGGAGCTGTTTTTT,CASSESITGELFF
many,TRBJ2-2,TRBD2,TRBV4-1,TGCGCCAGCAGCCGGACAACCGGGACTAGCGGGAAGTCGAACACCGGGGAGCTGTTTTTT,CASSRTTGTSGKSNTGELFF
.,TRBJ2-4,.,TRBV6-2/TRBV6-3,TGTGCCAGCAGTCAGAGGGTATTGGAAAACATTCAGTACTTC,CASSQRVLENIQYF
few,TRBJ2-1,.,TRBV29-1,TGCAGCGTTGAAGTCGGGTTGGATGAGCAGTTCTTC,CSVEVGLDEQFF
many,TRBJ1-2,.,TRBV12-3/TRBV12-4,TGTGCCAGCAGTTTAGCGCCGGACAGCTACACCTTC,CASSLAPDSYTF
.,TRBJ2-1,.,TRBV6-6,TGTGCCAGCAGTCAAACCGGGGGCAATGAGCAGTTCTTC,CASSQTGGNEQFF
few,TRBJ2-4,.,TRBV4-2,TGTGCCAGCAGCCAAGAGGTGGGCAAACTAGCCAAAAACATTCAGTACTTC,CASSQEVGKLAKNIQYF
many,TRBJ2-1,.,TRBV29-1,TGCAGCGTTGTTAAGTTGGGGCCGAACTCCTACAATGAGCAGTTCTTC,CSVVKLGPNSYNEQFF
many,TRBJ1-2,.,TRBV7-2,TGTGCCAGCAGCTTAGATAGGGGGGCTATCTATGGCTACACCTTC,CASSLDRGAIYGYTF
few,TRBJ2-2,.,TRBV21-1,TGTGCCAGCAGCAAACAGGGAGCGTATCGCACCGGGGAGCTGTTTTTT,CASSKQGAYRTGELFF